This entry features one T cell receptor (beta chain) sequence. It was autoimmune disease history or systemic immunosuppression that excluded patients. Baseline, cycle 4 day 1, and cycle 7 day 1 were the blood sampling points. The length of the CDR3 is 15 residues. V dropped 1 base and J dropped 3 bases, with 13 bases sitting between them. Germline V gene data show CDR1 as SGHVS and CDR2 as FQNEAQ. The sample is drawn from a study of OX40 agonist ivuxolimab in advanced cancers. Study summary: People who had prior anti-PD-1, anti-PD-L1 or anti-CTLA-4 therapy could take part, and 35% to 50% had some. One patient with hepatocellular carcinoma and two with cutaneous melanoma, three in all, had partial responses.

Sequenced by immunoSEQ multiplex PCR; TCRdb stores in-frame clones only, minus some. The sample has more than 45,000 clones; 70% to 90% are singletons. The sample in question was CD4+ or CD8+ T cells sorted from blood, obtained in a trial of the OX40 agonist ivuxolimab. The V gene is TRBV7-8, the J gene TRBJ2-7, with D perhaps given as TRBD1 or TRBD2 (5 bases each). The TCR sequence derives from an adult with an advanced solid tumor such as melanoma, head and neck, liver or kidney cancer. The CDR3: CASSLGPGSGYEQYF. CDR3 nucleotides: TGTGCCAGCAGCTTAGGTCCAGGGAGTGGCTACGAGCAGTACTTC.